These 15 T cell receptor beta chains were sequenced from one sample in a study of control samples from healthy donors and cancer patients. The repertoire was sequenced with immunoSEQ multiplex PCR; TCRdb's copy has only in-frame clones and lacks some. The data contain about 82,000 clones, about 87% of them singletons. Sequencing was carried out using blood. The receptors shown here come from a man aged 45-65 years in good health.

As DNA, the CDR3 is TGTGCCAGCAGTGGTACAGGGGGTATTTCACCCCTCCACTTT. It translates to CASSGTGGISPLHF. This rearrangement joins TRBV2 to TRBJ1-6, with TRBD1 matching 8 bases. V lost 4 bases to trimming and J lost 9 bases; unmatched junction nucleotides: 5. CDR3 length equals 14 residues. Germline values: CDR1 SNHLY, CDR2 FYNNEI. The whole variable domain, remainder taken from reference TRBV2 and TRBJ1-6, is EPEVTQTPSHQVTQMGQEVILRCVPISNHLYFYWYRQILGQKVEFLVSFYNNEISEKSEIFDDQFSVERPDGSNFTLKIRSTKLEDSAMYFCASSGTGGISPLHFGNGTRLTVT.

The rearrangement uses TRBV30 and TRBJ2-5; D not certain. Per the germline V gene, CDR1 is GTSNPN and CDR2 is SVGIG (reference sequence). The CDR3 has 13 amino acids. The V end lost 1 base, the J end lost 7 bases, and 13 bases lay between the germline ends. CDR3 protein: CAWSGTGPGTQYF. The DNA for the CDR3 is TGTGCCTGGAGTGGGACGGGTCCGGGGACCCAGTACTTC.

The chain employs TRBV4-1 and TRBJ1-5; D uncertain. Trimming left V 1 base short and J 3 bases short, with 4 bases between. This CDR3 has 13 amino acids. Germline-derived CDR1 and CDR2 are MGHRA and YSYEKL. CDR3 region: CASSQVINQPQHF. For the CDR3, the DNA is TGCGCCAGCAGCCAAGTTATCAATCAGCCCCAGCATTTT.

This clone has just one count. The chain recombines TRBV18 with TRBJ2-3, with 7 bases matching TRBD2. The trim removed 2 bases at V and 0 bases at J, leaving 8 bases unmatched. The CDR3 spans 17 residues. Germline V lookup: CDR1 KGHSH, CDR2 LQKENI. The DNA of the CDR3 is TGTGCCAGCTCACCATTTCGACTAGCAGCTAGCACAGATACGCAGTATTTT. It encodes CASSPFRLAASTDTQYF.

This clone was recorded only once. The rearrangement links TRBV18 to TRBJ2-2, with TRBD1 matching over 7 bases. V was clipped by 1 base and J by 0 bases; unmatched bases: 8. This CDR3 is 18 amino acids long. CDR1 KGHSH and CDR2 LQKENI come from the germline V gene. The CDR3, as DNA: TGTGCCAGCTCACCACAAGGGACAGCCTTATCGAACACCGGGGAGCTGTTTTTT. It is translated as CASSPQGTALSNTGELFF.

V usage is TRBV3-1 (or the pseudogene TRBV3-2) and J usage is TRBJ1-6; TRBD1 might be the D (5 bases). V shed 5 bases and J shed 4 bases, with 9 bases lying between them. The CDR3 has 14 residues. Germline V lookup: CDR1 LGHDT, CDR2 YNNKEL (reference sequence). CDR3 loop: CASSGTGYNSPLHF. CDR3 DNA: TGTGCCAGCAGCGGCACAGGTTATAATTCACCCCTCCACTTT.

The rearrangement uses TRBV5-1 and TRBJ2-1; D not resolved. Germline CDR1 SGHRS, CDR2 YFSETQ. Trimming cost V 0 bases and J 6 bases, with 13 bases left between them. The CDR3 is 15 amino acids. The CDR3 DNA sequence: TGCGCCAGCAGCTTGGCGGAGCTCCCTATCAATGAGCAGTTCTTC. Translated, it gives CASSLAELPINEQFF.

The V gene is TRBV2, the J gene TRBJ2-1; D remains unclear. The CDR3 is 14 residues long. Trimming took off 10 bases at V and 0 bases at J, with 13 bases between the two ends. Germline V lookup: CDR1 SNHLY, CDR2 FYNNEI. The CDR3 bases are TGTGCCATCAGAAGCGAGAGCTCCTACAATGAGCAGTTCTTC. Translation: CAIRSESSYNEQFF.

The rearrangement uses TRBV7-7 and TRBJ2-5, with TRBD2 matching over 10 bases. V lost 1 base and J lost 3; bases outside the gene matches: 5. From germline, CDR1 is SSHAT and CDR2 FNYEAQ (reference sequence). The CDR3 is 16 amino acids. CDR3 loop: CASSLGSGGAEETQYF. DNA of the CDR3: TGTGCCAGCAGCTTAGGAAGCGGGGGGGCGGAAGAGACCCAGTACTTC.

The CDR3 loop is CASSLVASDGYTF. The CDR3 DNA sequence: TGTGCCAGCAGCTTAGTGGCCTCTGACGGCTACACCTTC. The chain combines TRBV11-3 with TRBJ1-2; no reliable D call. V lost 1 base and J 8 bases, leaving 11 bases between the germline ends. The CDR3 consists of 13 residues. The germline V gene encodes CDR1 SGHNT and CDR2 YENEEA.

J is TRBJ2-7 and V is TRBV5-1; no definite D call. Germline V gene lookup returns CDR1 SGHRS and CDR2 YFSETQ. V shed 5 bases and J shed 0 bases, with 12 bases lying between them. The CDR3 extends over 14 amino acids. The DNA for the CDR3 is TGCGCCAGCAGGCCCGGCTCGAGCTCCTACGAGCAGTACTTC. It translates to CASRPGSSSYEQYF.

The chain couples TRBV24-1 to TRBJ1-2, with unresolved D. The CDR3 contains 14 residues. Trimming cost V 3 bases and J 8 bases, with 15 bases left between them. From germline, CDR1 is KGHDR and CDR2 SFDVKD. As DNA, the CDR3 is TGTGCCACCAGTGATCCTACGGTTCCCTGGGGCTACACCTTC. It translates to CATSDPTVPWGYTF.

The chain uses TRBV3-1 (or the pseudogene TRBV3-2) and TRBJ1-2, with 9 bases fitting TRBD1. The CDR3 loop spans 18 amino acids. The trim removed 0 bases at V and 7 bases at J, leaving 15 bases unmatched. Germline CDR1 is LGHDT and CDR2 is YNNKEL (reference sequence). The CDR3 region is CASSQDKEWTGAHAGYTF. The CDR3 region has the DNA TGTGCCAGCAGCCAAGATAAAGAGTGGACAGGGGCTCATGCTGGCTACACCTTC.

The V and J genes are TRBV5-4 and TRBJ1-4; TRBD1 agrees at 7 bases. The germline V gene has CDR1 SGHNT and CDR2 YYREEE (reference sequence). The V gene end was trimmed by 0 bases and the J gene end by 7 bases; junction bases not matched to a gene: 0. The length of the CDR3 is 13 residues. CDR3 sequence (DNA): TGTGCCAGCAGCTTGGAGGGGGCTGAAAAACTGTTTTTT. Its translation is CASSLEGAEKLFF. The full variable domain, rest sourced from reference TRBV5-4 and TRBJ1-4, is ETGVTQSPTHLIKTRGQQVTLRCSSQSGHNTVSWYQQALGQGPQFIFQYYREEENGRGNFPPRFSGLQFPNYSSELNVNALELDDSALYLCASSLEGAEKLFFGSGTQLSVL.

The CDR3 DNA reads TGCGCCAGCAGCCAAGATGTAATGCAAGCCTCGAGTTTATATTCGGGGGCCAACGTCCTGACTTTC. Translation gives CASSQDVMQASSLYSGANVLTF. The chain carries TRBV4-3 and TRBJ2-6; no reliable D call. Per the germline V gene, CDR1 is LGHNA and CDR2 is YSLEER. The CDR3 totals 22 residues. The V end was cut by 0 bases, the J end by 4 bases, with 28 bases between.